A single sample is the source of the 20 T cell receptor beta chains below, sequenced in a study of chemoradiotherapy in HPV16-positive cancers. Profiled with immunoSEQ multiplex PCR; TCRdb holds only in-frame clones, not every one. Counted here are 13,000 or so clones, roughly 71% occurring once; the ten biggest clones make up roughly a fifth. Collection of the sample occurred from a patient who underwent chemoradiotherapy. Every receptor here comes from a human donor with HPV-associated anogenital cancer.

The V call is TRBV30, the J call TRBJ1-5, with no clear D. V lost 2 bases and J lost 3, with 8 bases in between. This CDR3 region has 13 residues. Germline CDR1 GTSNPN, CDR2 SVGIG (reference sequence). The CDR3 DNA reads as TGTGCCTGGAGTCTCGCATACAATCAGCCCCAGCATTTT. This gives the protein CAWSLAYNQPQHF.

This clone came up once. The gene calls are TRBV7-8 and TRBJ2-2; no clear D gene. CDR1 is SGHVS and CDR2 is FQNEAQ in the germline V gene. V dropped 4 bases and J dropped 5 bases, with 20 bases sitting between them. CDR3 length equals 17 residues. The CDR3 DNA sequence: TGTGCCAGCAGCTCACTTCCCATGGACCATCCGACCGGGGAGCTGTTTTTT. This translates into CASSSLPMDHPTGELFF.

This chain links TRBV6-4 with TRBJ2-5; no reliable D call. Germline CDR1 MRHNA, CDR2 SNTAGT. V lost 3 bases and J 5 bases, leaving 13 bases between the germline ends. This CDR3 comprises 14 residues. CDR3 sequence (DNA): TGTGCCAGCAGTGAGACCGTCTCCGAGGAGACCCAGTACTTC. Translation gives CASSETVSEETQYF.

Only one count was recorded for this clone. The chain carries TRBV29-1 and TRBJ1-1; D unresolved. The germline CDR1 and CDR2 sequences are SQVTM and ANQGSEA. The V gene lost 2 bases and the J gene lost 0 bases, with 7 bases spanning the gap. The CDR3 is made up of 13 amino acids. The CDR3, as DNA: TGCAGCGTTGAACGGCCCCTGAACACTGAAGCTTTCTTT. The encoded protein is CSVERPLNTEAFF. The full variable domain, in which reference TRBV29-1 and TRBJ1-1 provide the parts outside the CDR3, is SAVISQKPSRDICQRGTSLTIQCQVDSQVTMMFWYRQQPGQSLTLIATANQGSEATYESGFVIDKFPISRPNLTFSTLTVSNMSPEDSSIYLCSVERPLNTEAFFGQGTRLTVV.

This clone came up once. The chain is built from TRBV5-6 and TRBJ2-2; TRBD2 matches 7 bases. V lost 3 bases, J lost 1 base, and 3 bases stayed unmatched. The germline V gene encodes CDR1 SGHDT and CDR2 YYEEEE. This CDR3 has 15 amino acids. The CDR3: CASSYAGVNTGELFF. The CDR3 DNA follows: TGTGCCAGCAGCTACGCGGGGGTGAACACCGGGGAGCTGTTTTTT.

This clone is medium-sized (0.01 to 0.1%) in the sample. This sequence joins TRBV7-9 and TRBJ2-7; TRBD1 might be the D (6 bases). Trimming pared 5 bases from V and 6 bases from J, leaving 17 bases between. The CDR3 length is 14 residues. CDR1 is SEHNR and CDR2 is FQNEAQ in the germline V gene (reference sequence). CDR3 in amino acids: CASSESGVTSEQYF. DNA for the CDR3: TGTGCCAGCAGCGAATCAGGGGTTACAAGCGAGCAGTACTTC.

V usage is TRBV30 and J usage is TRBJ1-5, with 7 bases identical to TRBD1. The J segment lost 9 bases and the V segment lost 1 base, leaving 6 bases of the junction unmatched. In germline, CDR1 is GTSNPN, CDR2 SVGIG (reference sequence). This CDR3 contains 13 residues. CDR3 residues: CAWSEGAEGPQHF. CDR3 coding DNA: TGTGCCTGGAGTGAGGGGGCCGAGGGGCCCCAGCATTTT.

J is TRBJ1-1 and V is TRBV6-5, with D hard to call. Germline CDR1 reads MNHEY; CDR2 reads SVGAGI. The V gene lost 5 bases and the J gene lost 5 bases, with 6 bases spanning the gap. The CDR3 extends over 11 amino acids. CDR3 sequence: CASSDHTEAFF. As DNA, the CDR3 is TGTGCCAGCAGTGATCATACTGAAGCTTTCTTT.

A single count supports this clone. DNA for the CDR3: TGTGCCAGCAGTTTGTCTACAGCGAGCAATCAGCCCCAGCATTTT. It codes for CASSLSTASNQPQHF. V usage is TRBV28 and J usage is TRBJ1-5; no clear D gene. Germline assignment: CDR1 MDHEN and CDR2 SYDVKM. V was trimmed by 3 bases and J by 1 base, leaving 10 bases between them. The length of the CDR3 is 15 residues.

CDR3 sequence: CASSQETGHNTGELFF. The CDR3 nucleotides are TGCGCCAGCAGCCAAGAGACTGGACATAACACCGGGGAGCTGTTTTTT. This chain links TRBV4-3 with TRBJ2-2; a weak D match, TRBD1 (5 bases). The germline V gene encodes CDR1 LGHNA and CDR2 YSLEER. The CDR3 totals 16 residues. Trimming pared 0 bases from V and 2 bases from J, leaving 10 bases between.

The V and J genes are TRBV18 and TRBJ2-5; the match to TRBD1 covers 7 bases. V trimming: 3 bases; J trimming: 6 bases; junction bases outside the gene matches: 7. This CDR3 contains 14 residues. CDR1 KGHSH and CDR2 LQKENI come from the germline V gene. CDR3 loop: CASSPSDRSQTQYF. CDR3 coding DNA: TGTGCCAGCTCACCTTCGGACAGGTCCCAGACCCAGTACTTC.

This clone was observed once. This chain connects TRBV5-4 to TRBJ2-3; 12 bases fit TRBD1. The germline CDR1 and CDR2 sequences are SGHNT and YYREEE (reference sequence). The CDR3 runs to 16 residues. With 3 bases clipped from V and 6 bases from J, the junction kept 8 bases outside the gene matches. The CDR3 DNA follows: TGTGCCAGCAGCTCGGATGGGACAGGGGGCGGGGATACGCAGTATTTT. Amino acid sequence: CASSSDGTGGGDTQYF. The full variable domain, completed using reference TRBV5-4 and TRBJ2-3, is ETGVTQSPTHLIKTRGQQVTLRCSSQSGHNTVSWYQQALGQGPQFIFQYYREEENGRGNFPPRFSGLQFPNYSSELNVNALELDDSALYLCASSSDGTGGGDTQYFGPGTRLTVL.

The CDR3 DNA is TGTGCCAGCAGCGGGCTGGGTAGCTCCTTCTCCTACAATGAGCAGTTCTTC. Residues: CASSGLGSSFSYNEQFF. This sequence joins TRBV7-8 and TRBJ2-1; D ambiguous. Per the germline V gene, CDR1 is SGHVS and CDR2 is FQNEAQ. Trimming left V 5 bases short and J 0 bases short, with 17 bases between. This CDR3 has 17 amino acids.

Details on this clone: The junction departs from the called germline gene at one end, perhaps through a read error. The rearrangement uses TRBV30 and TRBJ2-7; D possibly corresponds to TRBD2 (5 bases). Germline loops: CDR1 GTSNPN, CDR2 SVGIG (reference sequence). This CDR3 comprises 12 residues. This CDR3 reads CAGRRTAYEQYF. The CDR3 nucleotides read TGTGCCGGGAGACGGACGGCCTACGAGCAGTACTTC. The full variable domain, with the rest looked up from reference TRBV30 and TRBJ2-7, is SQTIHQWPATLVQPVGSPLSLECTVEGTSNPNLYWYRQAAGRGLQLLFYSVGIGQISSEVPQNLSASRPQDRQFILSSKKLLLSDSGFYLCAGRRTAYEQYFGPGTRLTVT.

The genes are TRBV29-1 and TRBJ1-2; the D is unclear. CDR3 size: 10 residues. V lost 6 bases to trimming and J lost 8 bases, with 10 bases between them. Germline assignment: CDR1 SQVTM and CDR2 ANQGSEA. The CDR3 sequence is CSVDWEGYTF. DNA for the CDR3: TGCAGCGTCGACTGGGAAGGCTACACCTTC.

The gene calls are TRBV13 and TRBJ2-7, with D perhaps matching TRBD1 (6 bases). The CDR3 extends over 13 amino acids. Trimming removed 5 bases at V and 1 base at J, with 9 bases between. Germline CDR1 and CDR2: PRHDT and FYEKMQ (reference sequence). The CDR3 protein is CASSRQDSYEQYF. CDR3 bases: TGTGCCAGCAGCCGACAGGATTCCTACGAGCAGTACTTC.

This sequence joins TRBV6-1 and TRBJ1-6, with a weak D call TRBD1 (6 bases). CDR1 is MNHNS, CDR2 SASEGT, per germline. Between the trimmed V and J ends, which lost 4 bases and 6 bases, there was a span of 22 bases. There are 18 residues in the CDR3. This CDR3 reads CASSANELGTSPNSPLHF. The CDR3 nucleotides read TGTGCCAGCAGTGCAAATGAGCTCGGGACATCGCCTAATTCACCCCTCCACTTT.

V gene TRBV7-2 combines with J gene TRBJ2-1, with D unclear. This CDR3 has 14 residues. Germline V gene sequence: CDR1 SGHTA, CDR2 FQGNSA. V was cut by 5 bases and J by 9 bases, with 17 bases left in between. The CDR3 DNA reads as TGTGCCAGCAGCCCGCGAAGCGCTATGGCTGAGCAGTTCTTC. Translation: CASSPRSAMAEQFF.

This sequence joins TRBV7-9 and TRBJ1-4; D gene uncertain. CDR3 length equals 15 residues. Germline V gene sequence: CDR1 SEHNR, CDR2 FQNEAQ (reference sequence). V was cut by 2 bases and J by 0 bases, with 7 bases left in between. DNA of the CDR3: TGTGCCAGCAGCTTACGCGGATCAACTAATGAAAAACTGTTTTTT. Protein sequence: CASSLRGSTNEKLFF.

V is TRBV2 and J is TRBJ1-2; D is unresolved. Germline V gene data show CDR1 as SNHLY and CDR2 as FYNNEI. The V and J ends lost 6 bases and 4 bases respectively, with 12 bases between them. The CDR3 covers 13 residues. The CDR3 DNA reads as TGTGCCAGCAGGACCGAAACGACCTATGGCTACACCTTC. Its protein product is CASRTETTYGYTF.